These 11 T cell receptor beta chains were sequenced from one sample in a study of shared clonotypes between healthy human individuals (TCRdb year 2020). The method was the immunoSEQ multiplex PCR assay. TCRdb took over this immuneACCESS table, retaining in-frame rearrangements with V and J assigned. Such tables are incomplete; in checked studies, under half of the missing clones stem from an unresolved V gene, and the remainder is unexplained. Within this sample are 2 million to 2.5 million clones, with roughly 93% of them counted one time only. About 0.39% of the sample lies in the top ten. The sequencing input was naive CD4+ T cells from PBMCs. The label giving this sample's cell subset or site can be read as: CD45RA+ positively selected. Receptors originate from a man between 18 and 35 years old in good health. Some clones in this sample may be carry-over from other donors' samples.

V usage is TRBV28 and J usage is TRBJ2-1, with 7 bases identical to TRBD2. This CDR3 has 16 residues. From germline, CDR1 is MDHEN and CDR2 SYDVKM. J was trimmed by 0 bases and V by 6 bases; bases with no gene match: 8. For the CDR3, the DNA is TGTGCCAGCAGGTCAGTTCTAGCGGTCTCCTACAATGAGCAGTTCTTC. Its protein is CASRSVLAVSYNEQFF.

V usage is TRBV11-2 and J usage is TRBJ2-1; 7 bases match TRBD2. The CDR3 length is 18 residues. V lost 5 bases and J lost 0; bases outside the gene matches: 13. Germline V gives CDR1 SGHAT, CDR2 FQNNGV. The CDR3 here is CASSLINPLAASYNEQFF. Written as DNA, the CDR3 is TGTGCCAGCAGCCTCATAAACCCTCTAGCGGCCTCCTACAATGAGCAGTTCTTC.

CDR3 DNA: TGTGCCAGCAGTGGCGACAGGGGGCTTAGGGGCTACGAGCAGTACTTC. It codes for CASSGDRGLRGYEQYF. The chain is built from TRBV2 and TRBJ2-7; 10 bases are shared with TRBD1. V lost 4 bases and J lost 3; bases outside the gene matches: 9. Germline V lookup: CDR1 SNHLY, CDR2 FYNNEI. The CDR3 totals 16 residues. The whole variable domain, remainder taken from reference TRBV2 and TRBJ2-7, is EPEVTQTPSHQVTQMGQEVILRCVPISNHLYFYWYRQILGQKVEFLVSFYNNEISEKSEIFDDQFSVERPDGSNFTLKIRSTKLEDSAMYFCASSGDRGLRGYEQYFGPGTRLTVT.

The chain has TRBV27 and TRBJ2-7; maybe TRBD2 (6 bases). Trimming left V 1 base short and J 1 base short, with 11 bases between. The CDR3 is 15 amino acids. Germline V gene sequence: CDR1 MNHEY, CDR2 SMNVEV (reference sequence). The CDR3 sequence: CASSLLSGGSYEQYF. The CDR3 nucleotides read TGTGCCAGCAGTTTATTATCCGGGGGATCCTACGAGCAGTACTTC.

This chain uses TRBV28 with TRBJ1-5, with TRBD1 identical over 9 bases. The CDR3 covers 15 residues. In germline, CDR1 is MDHEN, CDR2 SYDVKM. Losses at the gene ends were 3 bases for V and 6 bases for J; bases not matched to a gene: 6. This chain's CDR3 is CASSFIGQGSQPQHF. In DNA, the CDR3 is TGTGCCAGCAGTTTTATAGGACAGGGGTCTCAGCCCCAGCATTTT. Using reference TRBV28 and TRBJ1-5 for the parts outside the CDR3, the full variable domain is DVKVTQSSRYLVKRTGEKVFLECVQDMDHENMFWYRQDPGLGLRLIYFSYDVKMKEKGDIPEGYSVSREKKERFSLILESASTNQTSMYLCASSFIGQGSQPQHFGDGTRLSIL.

The chain recombines TRBV9 with TRBJ1-4; TRBD1 aligns across 7 bases. V gave up 4 bases and J gave up 4 bases; unmatched junction bases: 10. CDR1 and CDR2 (germline): SGDLS, YYNGEE. CDR3 length: 16 residues. CDR3 nucleotide sequence: TGTGCCAGCAGCCCGGGGAGGGGGCCCAGTAATGAAAAACTGTTTTTT. This encodes CASSPGRGPSNEKLFF.

The chain joins TRBV5-8 to TRBJ2-7; D remains unclear. Trimming took 0 bases from V and 6 from J, leaving 10 bases between them. Per germline, CDR1 SGHTS and CDR2 YDEGEE. This CDR3 has 13 residues. The CDR3 DNA reads TGTGCCAGCAGCTTGGCGGCCGCCACCGAGCAGTACTTC. Its translation is CASSLAAATEQYF.

This chain connects TRBV5-4 to TRBJ1-1; D might be TRBD1 (6 bases). The V gene lost 1 base and the J gene lost 6 bases, with 10 bases spanning the gap. In germline, CDR1 is SGHNT, CDR2 YYREEE (reference sequence). The length of the CDR3 is 13 residues. In DNA, the CDR3 is TGTGCCAGCAGCTTGAACAGGGTGGCTGAAGCTTTCTTT. Encoded protein: CASSLNRVAEAFF.

This chain uses TRBV18 with TRBJ2-7, with D perhaps TRBD1 or TRBD2 (5 bases each). The CDR3 loop spans 13 amino acids. CDR1 is KGHSH, CDR2 LQKENI, per germline. V lost 4 bases and J lost 0, with 7 bases in between. The CDR3 here is CASSRDHSYEQYF. The CDR3 DNA follows: TGTGCCAGCTCACGGGACCACTCCTACGAGCAGTACTTC.

The chain uses TRBV9 and TRBJ2-5, with D possibly TRBD2 on 7 matching bases. Trimming took off 2 bases at V and 3 bases at J, with 11 bases between the two ends. The CDR3 length is 14 residues. The germline gives CDR1 SGDLS, CDR2 YYNGEE. The chain's CDR3 is CASSVRGGKETQYF. In DNA, the CDR3 is TGTGCCAGCAGCGTTCGCGGGGGCAAAGAGACCCAGTACTTC.

As concerns this clone: The same CDR3 is also encoded by other DNA sequences in this sample. This rearrangement joins TRBV29-1 to TRBJ2-5; 7 bases align to TRBD2. The CDR3 is 11 residues long. Germline V gene lookup returns CDR1 SQVTM and CDR2 ANQGSEA. The V segment lost 1 base and the J segment 7 bases; nucleotides outside the gene matches: 0. CDR3 protein: CSVEGGGTQYF. CDR3 bases: TGCAGCGTTGAAGGCGGGGGGACCCAGTACTTC.